The clone carrying this T cell receptor beta chain occurred many times. What it recognizes is unknown. With constant-segment primers, 5'RACE yielded cDNA libraries of TCR alpha and TCR beta that carried sample barcodes and UMIs. Each CDR3 protein is one row after TCRdb ran MiXCR on the 5' RACE reads. The sample has about 210,000 distinct CDR3 sequences; roughly a tenth are singletons. This sample stems from a study of T-cell memory formation after mild COVID-19. Study-wide points: The SARS-CoV-2 specificity of second-wave clones reaching peak at day 37 remained unverified.

The CDR3 extends over 14 amino acids. Trimming removed 2 bases from V and 1 base from J, with 10 bases in between. The germline V gene has CDR1 DFQATT and CDR2 SNEGSKA (reference sequence). The V and J genes are TRBV20-1 and TRBJ2-3; the D is unclear. Sequenced input: PBMCs or a T cell subset sorted from them (not recorded which). The sequence was obtained from a man aged 18 to 30 who had mild COVID-19 (a few samples of this study predate the infection). Cell type and time point are not known. The CDR3 region has the DNA TGCAGTGCTAGACGGCAGTCTGGCACAGATACGCAGTATTTT. It is translated as CSARRQSGTDTQYF.